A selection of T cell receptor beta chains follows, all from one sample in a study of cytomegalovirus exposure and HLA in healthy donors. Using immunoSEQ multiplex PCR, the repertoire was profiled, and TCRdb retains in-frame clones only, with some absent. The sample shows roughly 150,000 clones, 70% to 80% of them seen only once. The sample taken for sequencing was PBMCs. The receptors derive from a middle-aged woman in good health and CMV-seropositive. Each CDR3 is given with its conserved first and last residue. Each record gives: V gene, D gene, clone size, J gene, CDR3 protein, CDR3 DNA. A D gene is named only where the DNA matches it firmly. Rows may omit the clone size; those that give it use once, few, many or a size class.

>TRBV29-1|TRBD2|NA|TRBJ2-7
CSVVPREIVRDPYEQYF
TGCAGCGTTGTTCCGCGGGAGATTGTTAGGGATCCCTACGAGCAGTACTTC
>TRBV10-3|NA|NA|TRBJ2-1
CASEGEAYNEQFF
TGTGCATCTGAGGGAGAGGCCTACAATGAGCAGTTCTTC
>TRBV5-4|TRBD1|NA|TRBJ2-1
CASSLKTGGWNEQFF
TGTGCCAGCAGCTTGAAGACAGGGGGGTGGAATGAGCAGTTCTTC
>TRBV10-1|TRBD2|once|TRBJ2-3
CASSLAGEAGDTQYF
TGCGCCAGTAGCCTAGCGGGAGAAGCAGGGGATACGCAGTATTTT
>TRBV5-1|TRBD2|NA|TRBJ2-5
CASSWGPSGSGPETQYF
TGCGCCAGCAGTTGGGGCCCTAGCGGGAGCGGCCCTGAGACCCAGTACTTC
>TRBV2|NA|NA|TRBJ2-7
CASSGLGWAYEQYF
TGTGCCAGCAGTGGTCTCGGCTGGGCCTACGAGCAGTACTTC
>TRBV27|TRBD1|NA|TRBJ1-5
CASSLNRGLDQPQHF
TGTGCCAGCAGTTTAAACAGGGGGCTCGACCAGCCCCAGCATTTT
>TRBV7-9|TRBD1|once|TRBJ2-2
CASSLDRVGELFF
TGTGCCAGCAGTCTGGACAGGGTCGGGGAGCTGTTTTTT
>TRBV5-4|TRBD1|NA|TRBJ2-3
CASRPGQGTDTQYF
TGTGCCAGCAGACCGGGACAGGGCACAGATACGCAGTATTTT
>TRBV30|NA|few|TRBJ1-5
CAWSVGQYSNQPQHF
TGTGCCTGGAGTGTAGGACAGTATAGCAATCAGCCCCAGCATTTT
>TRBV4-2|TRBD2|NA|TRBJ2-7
CASSQVGPSGRAYEQYF
TGTGCCAGCAGCCAAGTGGGGCCTAGCGGGAGGGCCTACGAGCAGTACTTC
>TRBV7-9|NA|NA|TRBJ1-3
CASSLTTVSGNTIYF
TGTGCCAGCAGCTTAACGACAGTCTCTGGAAACACCATATATTTT
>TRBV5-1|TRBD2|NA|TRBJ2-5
CASSPLGTAGVETQYF
TGCGCCAGCAGCCCACTCGGGACCGCGGGGGTCGAGACCCAGTACTTC
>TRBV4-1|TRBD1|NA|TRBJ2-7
CASSQNPGTGGWEQYF
TGCGCCAGCAGCCAAAACCCCGGGACAGGGGGCTGGGAGCAGTACTTC
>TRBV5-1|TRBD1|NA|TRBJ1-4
CASSFSGGTNEKLFF
TGCGCCAGCAGCTTCTCAGGGGGCACTAATGAAAAACTGTTTTTT
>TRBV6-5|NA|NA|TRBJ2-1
CASSYTSSEGKQFF
TGTGCCAGCAGTTACACCTCCTCGGAGGGCAAGCAGTTCTTC
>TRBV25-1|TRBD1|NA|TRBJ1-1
CASSATGEGSTEAFF
TGTGCCAGCAGTGCTACAGGGGAAGGTAGCACTGAAGCTTTCTTT
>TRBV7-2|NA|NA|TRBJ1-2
CASSQTNGGAYGYTF
TGTGCCAGCAGCCAGACTAACGGAGGGGCCTATGGCTACACCTTC
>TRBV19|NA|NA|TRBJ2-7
CASSQGHTTSRRQYF
TGTGCCAGTAGTCAGGGACATACCACCTCTCGTCGACAGTACTTC
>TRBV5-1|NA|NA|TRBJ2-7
CASSLEHYQDEQYF
TGCGCCAGCAGCTTGGAACATTACCAGGACGAGCAGTACTTC
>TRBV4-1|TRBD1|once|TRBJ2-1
CASSQRQGNNEQFF
TGCGCCAGCAGCCAGAGACAGGGAAACAATGAGCAGTTCTTC
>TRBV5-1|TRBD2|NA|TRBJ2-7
CASSLVLAGRAYEQYF
TGCGCCAGCAGCTTGGTGCTAGCGGGACGCGCCTACGAGCAGTACTTC
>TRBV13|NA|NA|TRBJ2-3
CASSLGGQDTQYF
TGTGCCAGCAGCTTAGGGGGGCAGGATACGCAGTATTTT
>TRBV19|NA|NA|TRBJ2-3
CASSLSGARTDTQYF
TGTGCCAGTAGCCTGTCGGGAGCTAGAACAGATACGCAGTATTTT
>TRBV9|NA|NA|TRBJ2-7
CASSVDGDTRSYEQYF
TGTGCCAGCAGCGTAGACGGGGACACCCGCTCCTACGAGCAGTACTTC
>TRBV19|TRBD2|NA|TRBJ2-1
CASTPDSGSSYNEQFF
TGTGCCAGTACCCCCGATAGCGGGAGCTCCTACAATGAGCAGTTCTTC
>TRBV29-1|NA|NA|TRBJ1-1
CSGQGGVTEAFF
TGCAGCGGTCAAGGGGGGGTTACTGAAGCTTTCTTT
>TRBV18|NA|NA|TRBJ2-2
CASSPRPRGTGELFF
TGTGCCAGCTCACCGCGGCCAAGAGGGACCGGGGAGCTGTTTTTT
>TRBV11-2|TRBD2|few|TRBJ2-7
CASSPAGTSGKYEQYF
TGTGCCAGCAGCCCAGCCGGGACTAGCGGGAAATACGAGCAGTACTTC
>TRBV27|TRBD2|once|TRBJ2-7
CASSRRYGQGLAGGPYEQYF
TGTGCCAGCAGCCGAAGATATGGACAGGGCTTAGCGGGAGGGCCTTACGAGCAGTACTTC
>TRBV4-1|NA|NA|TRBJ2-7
CASSPGGESMRPSYEQYF
TGCGCCAGCAGCCCCGGCGGGGAATCCATGAGACCCTCCTACGAGCAGTACTTC
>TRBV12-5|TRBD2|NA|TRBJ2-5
CASGPLAGAGTQYF
TGTGCTAGTGGTCCTTTAGCGGGAGCTGGGACCCAGTACTTC
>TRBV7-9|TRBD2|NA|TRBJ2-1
CASSLKAGEIGNEQFF
TGTGCCAGCAGCTTAAAAGCGGGAGAAATTGGCAATGAGCAGTTCTTC
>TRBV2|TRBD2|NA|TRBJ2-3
CASSVGTSASDTQYF
TGTGCCAGCAGCGTAGGGACTAGCGCTTCAGATACGCAGTATTTT
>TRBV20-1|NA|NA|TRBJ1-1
CSANLRAEAFF
TGCAGTGCAAATCTACGGGCTGAAGCTTTCTTT
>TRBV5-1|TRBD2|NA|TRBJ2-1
CASSFGLAGESNEQFF
TGCGCCAGCAGCTTTGGACTAGCGGGAGAGTCAAATGAGCAGTTCTTC
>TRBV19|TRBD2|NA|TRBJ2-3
CASCPGTSGSSTQYF
TGTGCCAGTTGCCCGGGGACTAGCGGGAGTAGTACGCAGTATTTT
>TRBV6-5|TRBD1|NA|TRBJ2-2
CASSYSYRGMGELFF
TGTGCCAGCAGTTACAGCTACAGGGGAATGGGGGAGCTGTTTTTT
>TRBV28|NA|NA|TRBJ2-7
CASSNPQGTLHHF
TGTGCCAGCAGTAACCCCCAGGGAACCCTTCACCACTTC
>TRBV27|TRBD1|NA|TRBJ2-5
CASSRTGQETQYF
TGTGCCAGCAGTCGGACAGGGCAAGAGACCCAGTACTTC